Following are 20 T cell receptor beta chains from one sample sequenced in a study of T-cell memory formation after mild COVID-19. MiXCR, run by TCRdb on the 5' RACE reads, gives a single entry per CDR3 protein. The sample has 280,000 or so distinct CDR3 sequences, roughly 18% seen once. What was sequenced was PBMCs or a T cell subset sorted from them (not recorded which). The source is a man in his late teens or twenties who had mild COVID-19 (a few samples of this study predate the infection). Cell type and time point are not known.

This clonotype was counted only a few times. V and J are TRBV5-1 and TRBJ2-1; 9 bases are a match to TRBD2. The V and J ends lost 0 bases and 4 bases, in that order; junction bases with no gene match: 2. CDR1 is SGHRS and CDR2 is YFSETQ in the germline V gene. The CDR3 is made up of 15 amino acids. CDR3 in DNA: TGCGCCAGCAGCTTGGAGGGACTAGCATACAATGAGCAGTTCTTC. This translates into CASSLEGLAYNEQFF.

A few counts support this clonotype. The rearrangement links TRBV7-2 to TRBJ2-3, with a weak D call TRBD2 (6 bases). The CDR3 covers 12 residues. The V and J ends lost 8 bases and 0 bases respectively, with 6 bases between them. CDR1 SGHTA and CDR2 FQGNSA come from the germline V gene. The CDR3 bases are TGTGCCAGCGCGGGGAGCACAGATACGCAGTATTTT. This gives the protein CASAGSTDTQYF.

In this sample, this clonotype turned up many times. J is TRBJ2-1 and V is TRBV7-9, with D maybe TRBD2 (5 bases). Germline assignment: CDR1 SEHNR and CDR2 FQNEAQ (reference sequence). Trimming stripped 6 bases from V and 4 bases from J, with 7 bases between. This CDR3 has 12 residues. The CDR3 DNA follows: TGTGCCAGCAGGGACTCTTACAATGAGCAGTTCTTC. Translation: CASRDSYNEQFF.

The chain carries TRBV6-2 or TRBV6-3 and TRBJ2-6, with 7 bases aligning to TRBD1. J lost 4 bases, V lost 0 bases, and 6 bases had no gene match. Per the germline V gene, CDR1 is MNHEY and CDR2 is SVGEGT. CDR3 length: 17 residues. This CDR3 reads CASSYSTTGDGANVLTF. The CDR3 bases are TGTGCCAGCAGTTACTCCACCACAGGGGACGGGGCCAACGTCCTGACTTTC.

This clonotype has just a few counts. The V gene is TRBV20-1, the J gene TRBJ1-2; D remains unclear. V shed 4 bases and J shed 6 bases, with 24 bases lying between them. The CDR3 is 16 residues long. Germline CDR1 and CDR2: DFQATT and SNEGSKA (reference sequence). CDR3 nucleotides: TGCAGTGCTATACCCCTAGCCGTCCTTATGTCGCATGGCTACACCTTC. This gives the protein CSAIPLAVLMSHGYTF.

This clonotype was seen a few times. The chain has TRBV20-1 and TRBJ2-7; TRBD1 aligns across 8 bases. Looked up from germline, CDR1 is DFQATT and CDR2 is SNEGSKA (reference sequence). J gave up 6 bases and V 7 bases, and 8 bases lay outside the gene matches. The CDR3 contains 12 residues. CDR3 residues: CSGTIQGAEQYV. The DNA for the CDR3 is TGCAGTGGTACGATTCAGGGGGCCGAGCAGTACGTC.

This chain uses TRBV12-3 or TRBV12-4 with TRBJ1-5; D remains ambiguous. The CDR3 length is 14 residues. The V end was cut by 5 bases, the J end by 1 base, with 9 bases between. The CDR3 sequence is CASSTQESNQPQHF. CDR3 nucleotide sequence: TGTGCCAGCAGTACGCAGGAGAGCAATCAGCCCCAGCATTTT.

This clonotype came up a few times. The chain has TRBV6-5 and TRBJ2-2; D is perhaps TRBD1 (6 bases). The CDR3 is 15 residues long. From germline, CDR1 is MNHEY and CDR2 SVGAGI. The V end lost 6 bases, the J end lost 4 bases, and 15 bases lay between the germline ends. The CDR3: CASRTDSFLTGELFF. The CDR3 DNA reads TGTGCCAGCAGAACGGACAGTTTTCTCACCGGGGAGCTGTTTTTT.

This sequence joins TRBV20-1 and TRBJ2-1; D may correspond to TRBD1 or TRBD2 (6 bases each). The CDR3 runs 16 residues. CDR1 DFQATT and CDR2 SNEGSKA come from the germline V gene (reference sequence). The germline V and J ends were trimmed by 6 bases and 0 bases, with 18 bases remaining between them. In nucleotides, the CDR3 is TGCAGTGCCCTAAACCGGAGGGGGGTCTCCTACAATGAGCAGTTCTTC. Translation gives CSALNRRGVSYNEQFF.

This clonotype has just a few counts. The chain recombines TRBV18 with TRBJ2-5; D gene unclear. Trimming shortened V by 2 bases and J by 3 bases, and 13 bases separated the two germline ends. CDR1 and CDR2 (germline): KGHSH, LQKENI. The CDR3 spans 15 residues. CDR3 sequence (DNA): TGTGCCAGCTCACCATATAGGAACGTTGAAGAGACCCAGTACTTC. Its translation is CASSPYRNVEETQYF.

The V and J genes are TRBV7-9 and TRBJ2-3, with D maybe TRBD1 (6 bases). The ends were cut back, 6 bases at V and 0 bases at J, with 10 bases in the middle. The CDR3 runs to 14 residues. The germline V gene has CDR1 SEHNR and CDR2 FQNEAQ (reference sequence). CDR3 nucleotides: TGTGCCAGCAGGACGACAGGCAGCACAGATACGCAGTATTTT. Translating gives CASRTTGSTDTQYF.

This clonotype has only a few counts. This rearrangement joins TRBV12-3 or TRBV12-4 to TRBJ1-5; weak D call: TRBD1 (6 bases). The V and J ends lost 6 bases and 4 bases respectively, with 13 bases between them. The CDR3 spans 14 residues. CDR3 coding DNA: TGTGCCAGCAGGTATACAGGGAGTAATCAGCCCCAGCATTTT. Amino acids: CASRYTGSNQPQHF.

This clonotype has a handful of counts. The gene calls are TRBV20-1 and TRBJ2-1, with 7 bases that match TRBD2. J lost 2 bases, V lost 0 bases, and 4 bases had no gene match. The CDR3 is made up of 15 amino acids. Germline V gives CDR1 DFQATT, CDR2 SNEGSKA (reference sequence). The CDR3 DNA sequence: TGCAGTGCTAGAGATCGTAGCGGGCCCTACAATGAGCAGTTCTTC. Amino acid sequence: CSARDRSGPYNEQFF.

V usage is TRBV7-6 and J usage is TRBJ1-5; the match to TRBD1 covers 7 bases. J was trimmed by 6 bases and V by 5 bases; bases with no gene match: 7. This CDR3 contains 14 residues. Germline loops: CDR1 SGHVS, CDR2 FNYEAQ. The CDR3 loop reads CASSRYRGAQPQHF. In nucleotides, the CDR3 is TGTGCCAGCAGCCGCTACAGGGGCGCTCAGCCCCAGCATTTT. The entire variable domain, with the rest obtained from reference TRBV7-6 and TRBJ1-5, is as follows: GAGVSQSPRYKVTKRGQDVALRCDPISGHVSLYWYRQALGQGPEFLTYFNYEAQQDKSGLPNDRFSAERPEGSISTLTIQRTEQRDSAMYRCASSRYRGAQPQHFGDGTRLSIL.

The chain recombines TRBV5-1 with TRBJ1-6; TRBD1 is a possible D gene (6 bases). Trimming removed 0 bases from V and 8 bases from J, with 12 bases in between. The CDR3 consists of 15 residues. Germline V gene data show CDR1 as SGHRS and CDR2 as YFSETQ. As DNA, the CDR3 is TGCGCCAGCAGCTTGGAAACAGGGACATATTCACCCCTCCACTTT. Translated: CASSLETGTYSPLHF.

This clonotype appeared a few times. The V gene is TRBV7-2, the J gene TRBJ2-7, with D perhaps TRBD1 (6 bases). The CDR3 loop spans 13 amino acids. The V end was cut by 5 bases, the J end by 7 bases, with 15 bases between. Germline-derived CDR1 and CDR2 are SGHTA and FQGNSA. The CDR3 is CASSPRQAGEQYF. CDR3 sequence (DNA): TGTGCCAGCAGCCCGAGACAGGCAGGGGAGCAGTACTTC.

Ten or more counts support this clonotype. The chain employs TRBV4-3 and TRBJ2-5; weak D call: TRBD1 (6 bases). Germline CDR1 and CDR2: LGHNA and YSLEER. The CDR3 is made up of 15 amino acids. V was clipped by 0 bases and J by 9 bases, with 17 bases between them. Written as DNA, the CDR3 is TGCGCCAGCAGCCAAGAACGGGACAACCCTTGGTCCCAGTACTTC. It translates to CASSQERDNPWSQYF.

This clonotype has more than one count but fewer than ten. This chain uses TRBV4-1 with TRBJ2-7; TRBD2 matches 8 bases. J was trimmed by 6 bases and V by 1 base; bases with no gene match: 8. CDR3 length equals 15 residues. Germline loops: CDR1 MGHRA, CDR2 YSYEKL. CDR3 in DNA: TGCGCCAGCAGCCAAGTAGGAGGCGGGGGGAGCGAGCAGTACTTC. This translates into CASSQVGGGGSEQYF.

This chain joins TRBV4-1 and TRBJ2-5, with D unresolved. The CDR3 runs to 14 residues. CDR1 MGHRA and CDR2 YSYEKL come from the germline V gene. V lost 0 bases and J lost 4, with 9 bases in between. CDR3 nucleotide sequence: TGCGCCAGCAGCCAAGATGACTTGGGAGAGACCCAGTACTTC. It encodes CASSQDDLGETQYF.

This clonotype occurred a few times. The chain recombines TRBV14 with TRBJ2-2, with D unresolved. The length of the CDR3 is 12 residues. CDR1 and CDR2 from the germline V gene are SGHDN and FVKESK. V shed 5 bases and J shed 7 bases, with 8 bases lying between them. The CDR3, as DNA: TGTGCCAGCAGCGACGTCCTCGGGGAGCTGTTTTTT. It yields the protein CASSDVLGELFF.